This is a list of T cell receptor beta chains from one sample in a study of beta chain features in type 1 diabetes. Clones were sequenced by immunoSEQ multiplex PCR, and TCRdb holds only the in-frame ones, with some missing. The data hold 130,000 to 150,000 clones, with about 9.4% observed a single time. Sequenced material: naive CD4+ T cells from blood. The receptors derive from a man younger than 35 in good health. Both conserved end residues are part of each CDR3. The D gene is left open where the match is weak. Only part of the rows carry a size: once, few, many, or a class if the clone is expanded.

CDR3aa: CASSPLARGGRGTQYF
CDR3nt: TGTGCCAGCAGCCCCCTCGCGCGGGGGGGCCGGGGGACCCAGTACTTC
d_gene: TRBD2
abundance: few
v_gene: TRBV14
j_gene: TRBJ2-5

CDR3aa: CASNLRGYGYTF
CDR3nt: TGTGCCAGCAACTTAAGGGGTTATGGCTACACCTTC
d_gene: .
abundance: .
v_gene: TRBV7-2
j_gene: TRBJ1-2

CDR3aa: CASSLSRGRGGYTF
CDR3nt: TGTGCCAGCAGCTTGAGCAGGGGGCGCGGGGGCTACACCTTC
d_gene: TRBD1
abundance: .
v_gene: TRBV5-6
j_gene: TRBJ1-2

CDR3aa: CASSSRRLALNTGELFF
CDR3nt: TGTGCCAGCAGCTCACGTCGGCTAGCGCTGAACACCGGGGAGCTGTTTTTT
d_gene: .
abundance: few
v_gene: TRBV11-2
j_gene: TRBJ2-2

CDR3aa: CASSLRARDSGANVLTF
CDR3nt: TGTGCCAGCAGCTTAAGGGCCAGAGACTCTGGGGCCAACGTCCTGACTTTC
d_gene: .
abundance: .
v_gene: TRBV7-3
j_gene: TRBJ2-6

CDR3aa: CASSPSGEANTGELFF
CDR3nt: TGTGCCAGCAGTCCTAGCGGGGAGGCGAACACCGGGGAGCTGTTTTTT
d_gene: TRBD2
abundance: .
v_gene: TRBV2
j_gene: TRBJ2-2

CDR3aa: CAWSGTREAFF
CDR3nt: TGTGCCTGGAGTGGGACACGTGAAGCTTTCTTT
d_gene: .
abundance: few
v_gene: TRBV30
j_gene: TRBJ1-1

CDR3aa: CASSLDSLNYGYTF
CDR3nt: TGTGCCAGCAGCTTGGACAGCTTGAACTATGGCTACACCTTC
d_gene: .
abundance: few
v_gene: TRBV7-8
j_gene: TRBJ1-2

CDR3aa: CASSLGGLASYEQYF
CDR3nt: TGTGCCAGCAGCCTCGGGGGACTAGCCTCCTACGAGCAGTACTTC
d_gene: TRBD2
abundance: few
v_gene: TRBV7-8
j_gene: TRBJ2-7

CDR3aa: CASSLGISYEQYF
CDR3nt: TGTGCCAGCAGCCTCGGGATCTCCTACGAGCAGTACTTC
d_gene: .
abundance: .
v_gene: TRBV5-6
j_gene: TRBJ2-7

CDR3aa: CASSSRVGNQPQHF
CDR3nt: TGTGCCAGCAGTTCCAGGGTTGGCAATCAGCCCCAGCATTTT
d_gene: .
abundance: few
v_gene: TRBV6-5
j_gene: TRBJ1-5

CDR3aa: CASSMWGGEQYF
CDR3nt: TGTGCCAGCAGCATGTGGGGGGGCGAGCAGTACTTC
d_gene: TRBD2
abundance: few
v_gene: TRBV14
j_gene: TRBJ2-7

CDR3aa: CASSLTVYGYTF
CDR3nt: TGTGCCAGTAGTTTGACAGTATATGGCTACACCTTC
d_gene: .
abundance: few
v_gene: TRBV19
j_gene: TRBJ1-2

CDR3aa: CASSPRGFLSGNTIYF
CDR3nt: TGTGCCAGCAGCCCCCGGGGTTTCCTCTCTGGAAACACCATATATTTT
d_gene: .
abundance: .
v_gene: TRBV7-8
j_gene: TRBJ1-3

CDR3aa: CASSLATGSQETQYF
CDR3nt: TGTGCCAGCAGCTTAGCGACAGGGAGCCAAGAGACCCAGTACTTC
d_gene: TRBD1
abundance: .
v_gene: TRBV11-2
j_gene: TRBJ2-5

CDR3aa: CASSSRLAGGYNEQFF
CDR3nt: TGTGCCAGCAGTTCTCGACTAGCGGGGGGGTACAATGAGCAGTTCTTC
d_gene: TRBD2
abundance: few
v_gene: TRBV6-5
j_gene: TRBJ2-1

CDR3aa: CASSLPSYEQYF
CDR3nt: TGCGCCAGCAGCCTCCCGTCCTACGAGCAGTACTTC
d_gene: .
abundance: .
v_gene: TRBV5-1
j_gene: TRBJ2-7

CDR3aa: CASTLVGSNSPLHF
CDR3nt: TGTGCCAGCACCTTAGTAGGGAGCAATTCACCCCTCCACTTT
d_gene: .
abundance: .
v_gene: TRBV11-2
j_gene: TRBJ1-6

CDR3aa: CASSLGLTDTQYF
CDR3nt: TGCGCCAGCAGCTTGGGCCTAACAGATACGCAGTATTTT
d_gene: .
abundance: .
v_gene: TRBV5-1
j_gene: TRBJ2-3

CDR3aa: CASSSGLYGYTF
CDR3nt: TGTGCCAGCAGTTCAGGGCTCTATGGCTACACCTTC
d_gene: .
abundance: few
v_gene: TRBV6-5
j_gene: TRBJ1-2

CDR3aa: CAWSGGGPQHF
CDR3nt: TGTGCCTGGAGTGGAGGAGGACCCCAGCATTTT
d_gene: .
abundance: many
v_gene: TRBV30
j_gene: TRBJ1-5

CDR3aa: CASSPWRGGGQPQHF
CDR3nt: TGTGCCAGCAGCCCCTGGCGAGGGGGCGGTCAGCCCCAGCATTTT
d_gene: TRBD1
abundance: few
v_gene: TRBV27
j_gene: TRBJ1-5

CDR3aa: CASSPLAGRDQPQHF
CDR3nt: TGTGCCAGCAGCCCCTTGGCAGGGAGGGATCAGCCCCAGCATTTT
d_gene: .
abundance: few
v_gene: TRBV7-9
j_gene: TRBJ1-5